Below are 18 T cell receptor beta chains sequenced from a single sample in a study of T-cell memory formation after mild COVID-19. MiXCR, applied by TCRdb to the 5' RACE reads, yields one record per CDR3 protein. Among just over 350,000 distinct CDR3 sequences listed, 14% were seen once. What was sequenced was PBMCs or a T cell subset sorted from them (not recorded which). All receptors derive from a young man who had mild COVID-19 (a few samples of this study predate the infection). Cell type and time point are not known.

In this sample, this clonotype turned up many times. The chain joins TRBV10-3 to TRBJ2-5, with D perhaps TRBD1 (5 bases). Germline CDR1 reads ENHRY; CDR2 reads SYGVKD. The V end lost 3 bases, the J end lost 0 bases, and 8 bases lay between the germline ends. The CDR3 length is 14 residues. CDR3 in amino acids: CAISDRVYQETQYF. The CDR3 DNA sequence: TGTGCCATCAGTGACAGGGTGTACCAAGAGACCCAGTACTTC.

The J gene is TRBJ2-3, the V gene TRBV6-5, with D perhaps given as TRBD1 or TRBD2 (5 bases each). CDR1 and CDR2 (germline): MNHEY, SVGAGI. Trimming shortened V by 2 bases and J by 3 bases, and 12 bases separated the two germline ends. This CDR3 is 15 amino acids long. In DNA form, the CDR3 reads TGTGCCAGCAGTTACGTGGGGGTGGTGACAGATACGCAGTATTTT. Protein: CASSYVGVVTDTQYF.

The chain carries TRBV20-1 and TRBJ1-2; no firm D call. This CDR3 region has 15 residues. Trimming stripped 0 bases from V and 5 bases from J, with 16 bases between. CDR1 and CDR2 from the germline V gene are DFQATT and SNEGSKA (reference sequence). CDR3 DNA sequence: TGCAGTGCTAGAGATTGGACTGGAGGGCAGTATGGCTACACCTTC. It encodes CSARDWTGGQYGYTF.

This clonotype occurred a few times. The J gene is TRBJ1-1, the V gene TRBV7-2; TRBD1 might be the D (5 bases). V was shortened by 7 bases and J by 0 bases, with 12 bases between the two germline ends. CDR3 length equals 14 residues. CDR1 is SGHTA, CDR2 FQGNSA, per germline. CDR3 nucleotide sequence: TGTGCCAGCACCATTGGGGGGATGAACACTGAAGCTTTCTTT. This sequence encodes CASTIGGMNTEAFF. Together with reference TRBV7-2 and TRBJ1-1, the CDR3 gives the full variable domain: GAGVSQSPSNKVTEKGKDVELRCDPISGHTALYWYRQSLGQGLEFLIYFQGNSAPDKSGLPSDRFSAERTGGSVSTLTIQRTQQEDSAVYLCASTIGGMNTEAFFGQGTRLTVV.

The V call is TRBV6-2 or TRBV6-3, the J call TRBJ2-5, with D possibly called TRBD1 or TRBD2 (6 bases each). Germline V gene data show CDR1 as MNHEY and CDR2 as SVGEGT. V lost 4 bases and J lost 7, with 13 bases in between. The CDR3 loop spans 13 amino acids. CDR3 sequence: CASSSGAWGTQYF. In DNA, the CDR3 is TGTGCCAGCAGTTCGGGGGCCTGGGGGACCCAGTACTTC.

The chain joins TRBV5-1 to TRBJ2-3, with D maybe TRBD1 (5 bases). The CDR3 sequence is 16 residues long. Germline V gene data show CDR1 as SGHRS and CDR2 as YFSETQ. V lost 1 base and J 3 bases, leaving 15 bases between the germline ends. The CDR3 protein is CASSLHRTPSTDTQYF. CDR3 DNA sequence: TGCGCCAGCAGCTTGCACCGGACACCTAGTACAGATACGCAGTATTTT.

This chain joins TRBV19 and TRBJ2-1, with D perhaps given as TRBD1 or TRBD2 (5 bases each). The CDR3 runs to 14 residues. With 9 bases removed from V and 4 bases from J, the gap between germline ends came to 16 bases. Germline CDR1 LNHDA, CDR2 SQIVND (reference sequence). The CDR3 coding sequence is TGTGCCAGCACTTGGGGGTTGAGGTACAATGAGCAGTTCTTC. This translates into CASTWGLRYNEQFF. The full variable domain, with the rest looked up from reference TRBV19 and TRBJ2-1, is DGGITQSPKYLFRKEGQNVTLSCEQNLNHDAMYWYRQDPGQGLRLIYYSQIVNDFQKGDIAEGYSVSREKKESFPLTVTSAQKNPTAFYLCASTWGLRYNEQFFGPGTRLTVL.

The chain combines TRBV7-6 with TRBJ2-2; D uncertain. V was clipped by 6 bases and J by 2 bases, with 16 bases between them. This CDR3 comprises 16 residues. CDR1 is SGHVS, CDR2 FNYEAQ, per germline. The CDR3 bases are TGTGCCAGCAGTCTTAGTAATGCTGTAAACACCGGGGAGCTGTTTTTT. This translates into CASSLSNAVNTGELFF. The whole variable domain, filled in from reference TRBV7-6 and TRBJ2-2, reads GAGVSQSPRYKVTKRGQDVALRCDPISGHVSLYWYRQALGQGPEFLTYFNYEAQQDKSGLPNDRFSAERPEGSISTLTIQRTEQRDSAMYRCASSLSNAVNTGELFFGEGSRLTVL.

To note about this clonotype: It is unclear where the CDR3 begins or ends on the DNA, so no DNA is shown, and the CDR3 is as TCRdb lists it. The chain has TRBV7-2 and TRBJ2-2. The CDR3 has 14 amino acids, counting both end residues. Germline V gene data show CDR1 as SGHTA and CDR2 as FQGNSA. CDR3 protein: CASSFSVLGELFFF.

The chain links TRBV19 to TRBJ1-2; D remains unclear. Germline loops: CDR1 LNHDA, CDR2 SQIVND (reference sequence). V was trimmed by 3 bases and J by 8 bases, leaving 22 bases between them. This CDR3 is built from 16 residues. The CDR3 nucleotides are TGTGCCAGTAGTATTGGTGTAGGACGGGCTTTTCGGGGCTACACCTTC. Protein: CASSIGVGRAFRGYTF. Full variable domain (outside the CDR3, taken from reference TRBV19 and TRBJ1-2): DGGITQSPKYLFRKEGQNVTLSCEQNLNHDAMYWYRQDPGQGLRLIYYSQIVNDFQKGDIAEGYSVSREKKESFPLTVTSAQKNPTAFYLCASSIGVGRAFRGYTFGSGTRLTVV.

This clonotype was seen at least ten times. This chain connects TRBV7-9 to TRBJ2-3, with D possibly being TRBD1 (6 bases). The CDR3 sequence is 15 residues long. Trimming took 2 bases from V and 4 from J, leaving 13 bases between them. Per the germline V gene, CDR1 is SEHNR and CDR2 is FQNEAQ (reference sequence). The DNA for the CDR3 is TGTGCCAGCAGCTTATGGAGCAGGGGAGCAGATACGCAGTATTTT. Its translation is CASSLWSRGADTQYF.

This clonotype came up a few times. CDR3 sequence (DNA): TGTGCCAGCAGTCGGTCCCTTGAGAACACTGAAGCTTTCTTT. Its translation is CASSRSLENTEAFF. This chain links TRBV12-3 or TRBV12-4 with TRBJ1-1; D unresolved. The CDR3 is made up of 14 amino acids. The V and J ends lost 5 bases and 1 base respectively, with 11 bases between them.

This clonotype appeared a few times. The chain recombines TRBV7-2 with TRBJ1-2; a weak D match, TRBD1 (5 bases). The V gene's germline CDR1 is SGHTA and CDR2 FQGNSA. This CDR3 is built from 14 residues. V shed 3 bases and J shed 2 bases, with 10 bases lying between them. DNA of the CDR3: TGTGCCAGCAGCTTGGACACATCCAACTATGGCTACACCTTC. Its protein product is CASSLDTSNYGYTF.

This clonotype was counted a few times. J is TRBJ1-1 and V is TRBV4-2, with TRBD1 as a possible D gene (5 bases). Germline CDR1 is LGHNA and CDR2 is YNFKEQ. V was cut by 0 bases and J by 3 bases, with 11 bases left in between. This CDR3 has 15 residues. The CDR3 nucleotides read TGTGCCAGCAGCCAAGAGAACGGGGGGTACACTGAAGCTTTCTTT. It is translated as CASSQENGGYTEAFF.

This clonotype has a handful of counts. This CDR3 is CASSRERATNEKLFF. Written as DNA, the CDR3 is TGCGCCAGCAGCCGCGAAAGGGCAACTAATGAAAAACTGTTTTTT. The chain employs TRBV4-1 and TRBJ1-4; no clear D gene. The CDR3 covers 15 residues. Germline lookup yields CDR1 MGHRA and CDR2 YSYEKL. Trimming took 4 bases from V and 0 from J, leaving 9 bases between them.

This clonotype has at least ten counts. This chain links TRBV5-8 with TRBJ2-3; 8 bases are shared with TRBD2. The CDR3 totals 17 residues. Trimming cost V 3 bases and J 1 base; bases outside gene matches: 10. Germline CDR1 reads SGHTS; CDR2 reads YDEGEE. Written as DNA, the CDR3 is TGTGCCAGCAGCTCCTCGGGAGGGCCCGAACGCACAGATACGCAGTATTTT. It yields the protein CASSSSGGPERTDTQYF.

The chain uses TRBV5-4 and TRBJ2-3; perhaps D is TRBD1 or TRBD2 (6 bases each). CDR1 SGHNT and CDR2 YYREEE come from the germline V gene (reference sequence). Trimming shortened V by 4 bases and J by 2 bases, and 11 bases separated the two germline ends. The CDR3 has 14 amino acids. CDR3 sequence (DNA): TGTGCCAGCAGCCCCGGGGGACACACAGATACGCAGTATTTT. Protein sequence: CASSPGGHTDTQYF.

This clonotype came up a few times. In DNA form, the CDR3 reads TGTGCCAGCAGTTTGGGGACGGAGATGATCGCCCTCCACTTT. Protein: CASSLGTEMIALHF. The chain employs TRBV12-3 or TRBV12-4 and TRBJ1-6; perhaps TRBD1 as D (5 bases). This CDR3 comprises 14 residues. Trimming took 3 bases from V and 14 from J, leaving 17 bases between them.